The clone carrying this T cell receptor beta chain has ten or more counts. TCRdb independently ran MiXCR on the PCR reads; one entry per CDR3 protein. The sample has some 590,000 distinct CDR3 sequences, 25% seen once. This record belongs to a study of molecular identifiers for immune sequencing clone quantification. Between the trimmed V and J ends, which lost 8 bases and 2 bases, there was a span of 13 bases. The CDR3 extends over 13 amino acids. Germline V gives CDR1 MDHEN, CDR2 SYDVKM. The chain is built from TRBV28 and TRBJ2-7; possible D gene TRBD2, 6 bases. This TCR was sampled from a human donor in good health. Some libraries in this study had Jurkat cell RNA spiked in. The sequencing input was naive CD8+ T cells from blood, with Jurkat cell RNA spiked in. Described subset: FACS-sorted CD8+CD4-CCR7+CD45RA+ naive T cells. CDR3 bases: TGTGCCAGCGGTGAGGCGGGACCCTACGAGCAGTACTTC. Residues: CASGEAGPYEQYF.